This T cell receptor beta chain was observed in a study of CD8+ T cells in alopecia areata. Isolated RNA was reverse transcribed into cDNA used as the sequencing template. TCRdb's table, derived via immunoSEQ multiplex PCR, lists solely in-frame clones and lacks some. The sample includes about 180,000 clones, around three fifths of them seen just once. This CDR3 region has 14 residues. Trimming cost V 5 bases and J 10 bases, with 16 bases left between them. The germline CDR1 and CDR2 sequences are SGHRS and YFSETQ. The source of this sequence is a human donor with alopecia areata. The specimen comprised CD4+ T cells sorted from blood, sampled at week 0. V is TRBV5-1 and J is TRBJ1-6; the D gene is possibly TRBD1 (5 bases). The CDR3: CASSLGAEGSPLHF. In nucleotides, the CDR3 is TGCGCCAGCAGTCTAGGGGCCGAGGGGTCACCCCTCCACTTT. Based on the CDR3 plus reference TRBV5-1 and TRBJ1-6, the full variable domain is KAGVTQTPRYLIKTRGQQVTLSCSPISGHRSVSWYQQTPGQGLQFLFEYFSETQRNKGNFPGRFSGRQFSNSRSEMNVSTLELGDSALYLCASSLGAEGSPLHFGNGTRLTVT.